The clone carrying this T cell receptor (beta chain) was counted between two and nine times. This sample is part of a study of blood T cell repertoires in COVID-19. Sequencing was performed with immunoSEQ multiplex PCR; in TCRdb, only in-frame clones are kept and a portion is missing. The table lists roughly 260,000 clones, roughly 82% of them singletons, with 4% to 5% in the top ten. Looked up from germline, CDR1 is LNHDA and CDR2 is SQIVND (reference sequence). The V segment lost 8 bases and the J segment 3 bases; nucleotides outside the gene matches: 9. This CDR3 has 16 residues. This TCR came from a woman aged 65 to 85 with acute or convalescent COVID-19. The genes are TRBV19 and TRBJ1-5, with 11 nucleotides matching TRBD1. The material sequenced was peripheral blood. CDR3 sequence reads: CASRGQGASFNQPQHF. The CDR3 DNA reads TGTGCCAGTCGCGGACAGGGGGCCTCCTTCAATCAGCCCCAGCATTTT.